Listed here are 5 T cell receptor beta chains from one sample, sequenced in a study of T-cell reconstitution after alpha-beta-depleted transplantation in children. Preparing the TCRbeta library involved the use of unique molecular identifiers. From the PCR reads, TCRdb called clonotypes with MiXCR, one entry per CDR3 protein. The sample records about 74,000 distinct CDR3 sequences, roughly an eighth being singletons. The sample was PBMCs, mostly from graft donor cells, taken 180 days after TCRalphabeta/CD19-depleted stem cell transplant. The receptors originated from a male patient between 2 and 15 years old who had a stem cell transplant for acute lymphoblastic leukemia, so the T cells may come from the graft donor.

This clonotype was detected a few times. The V gene is TRBV5-1, the J gene TRBJ2-3; a weak D match, TRBD2 (6 bases). The CDR3 length is 15 residues. The V end lost 0 bases, the J end lost 7 bases, and 15 bases lay between the germline ends. Germline V gene sequence: CDR1 SGHRS, CDR2 YFSETQ. The CDR3 sequence: CASSLAGDPTNTQYF. The CDR3 DNA reads TGCGCCAGCAGCTTGGCGGGGGACCCAACAAATACGCAGTATTTT.

The rearrangement joins TRBV4-3 to TRBJ1-2; D remains unclear. Trimming removed 2 bases at V and 0 bases at J, with 7 bases between. The germline gives CDR1 LGHNA, CDR2 YSLEER. This CDR3 has 14 amino acids. CDR3 amino acids: CASSQRRANYGYTF. The CDR3 nucleotides read TGCGCCAGCAGCCAACGCAGAGCTAACTATGGCTACACCTTC.

The V and J genes are TRBV20-1 and TRBJ2-3; possibly TRBD2 for D (5 bases). Per the germline V gene, CDR1 is DFQATT and CDR2 is SNEGSKA (reference sequence). The CDR3 spans 14 residues. With 6 bases removed from V and 3 bases from J, the gap between germline ends came to 16 bases. The DNA of the CDR3 is TGCAGTGCCCAGCGGCCTAGGTCTACAGATACGCAGTATTTT. This codes for CSAQRPRSTDTQYF.

This clonotype is medium-sized. The J gene is TRBJ1-1, the V gene TRBV20-1; D is undetermined. The CDR3 extends over 13 amino acids. Looked up from germline, CDR1 is DFQATT and CDR2 is SNEGSKA (reference sequence). V was cut by 0 bases and J by 4 bases, with 9 bases left in between. CDR3: CSARDRFATEAFF. In DNA form, the CDR3 reads TGCAGTGCTAGAGACAGGTTCGCCACTGAAGCTTTCTTT.

The sample holds a few counts of this clonotype. The chain joins TRBV10-3 to TRBJ1-5; D not certain. Trimming cost V 3 bases and J 4 bases, with 4 bases left between them. CDR1 ENHRY and CDR2 SYGVKD come from the germline V gene. There are 12 residues in the CDR3. For the CDR3, the DNA is TGTGCCATCAGTGAAGGGAATCAGCCCCAGCATTTT. Translated, it gives CAISEGNQPQHF.